Listed here are 30 T cell receptor beta chains from one sample, sequenced in a study of blood T cell repertoires in COVID-19. Only in-frame clones appear in the TCRdb table, and some are missing; sequencing was by immunoSEQ multiplex PCR. The table has roughly 150,000 clones, approximately 80% seen once. The sequencing input was peripheral blood. The receptors come from a human donor in a cohort sampled during active COVID-19.

The chain links TRBV7-9 to TRBJ1-1; D gene uncertain. Trimming took 5 bases from V and 7 from J, leaving 17 bases between them. The CDR3 is made up of 14 amino acids. Per the germline V gene, CDR1 is SEHNR and CDR2 is FQNEAQ (reference sequence). The CDR3 coding sequence is TGTGCCAGCAGCCAGGTCTTGGGTGAGAGTGAAGCTTTCTTT. Its protein is CASSQVLGESEAFF.

The chain links TRBV7-2 to TRBJ1-1, with D possibly being TRBD1 (5 bases). The CDR3 is made up of 11 amino acids. CDR1 SGHTA and CDR2 FQGNSA come from the germline V gene. V lost 6 bases and J lost 10, with 12 bases in between. CDR3 sequence (DNA): TGTGCCAGCAGGCGGGGGGAGAGAGCTTTCTTT. It is translated as CASRRGERAFF.

V is TRBV14 and J is TRBJ2-1; 9 bases are shared with TRBD2. In germline, CDR1 is SGHDN, CDR2 FVKESK. The CDR3 runs to 21 residues. V lost 0 bases and J lost 5; bases outside the gene matches: 20. The CDR3 sequence: CASSQERVHRGRTSVNNEQFF. The CDR3 region has the DNA TGTGCCAGCAGCCAAGAAAGGGTCCACCGCGGGCGGACTAGCGTAAACAATGAGCAGTTCTTC.

The chain combines TRBV6-5 with TRBJ1-2; 10 bases line up with TRBD1. V shed 6 bases, J shed 6 bases, and the junction held 7 bases outside the gene matches. Per germline, CDR1 MNHEY and CDR2 SVGAGI. The CDR3 consists of 14 residues. This CDR3 reads CASSNRQGADGYTF. The CDR3 DNA follows: TGTGCCAGCAGCAACCGACAGGGGGCTGATGGCTACACCTTC.

The chain combines TRBV2 with TRBJ2-3; D is possibly TRBD1 (8 bases). Trimming took off 8 bases at V and 3 bases at J, with 21 bases between the two ends. The CDR3 extends over 16 amino acids. From germline, CDR1 is SNHLY and CDR2 FYNNEI. CDR3 region: CASDVIGQGGTDTQYF. The CDR3 region has the DNA TGTGCCAGCGATGTTATAGGACAGGGAGGGACAGATACGCAGTATTTT.

The chain is built from TRBV7-2 and TRBJ2-3; 11 bases line up with TRBD2. Unmatched junction bases numbered 7, after V lost 2 bases and J lost 6 bases. The germline V gene has CDR1 SGHTA and CDR2 FQGNSA. There are 16 residues in the CDR3. In DNA form, the CDR3 reads TGTGCCAGCAGCTTAAGTCTAGCGGGAGGAAGGGATACGCAGTATTTT. It yields the protein CASSLSLAGGRDTQYF.

This chain connects TRBV3-1 (or the pseudogene TRBV3-2) to TRBJ2-1; D perhaps matches TRBD2 (6 bases). This CDR3 comprises 14 residues. Germline CDR1 is LGHDT and CDR2 is YNNKEL (reference sequence). V gave up 4 bases and J gave up 4 bases, with 11 bases separating them. CDR3 in DNA: TGTGCCAGCAGCCGGGACTCGGGGTACAATGAGCAGTTCTTC. Its translation: CASSRDSGYNEQFF.

The chain carries TRBV4-3 and TRBJ1-2; D is unresolved. CDR3 length: 14 residues. Germline V gives CDR1 LGHNA, CDR2 YSLEER. Trimming took 3 bases from V and 4 from J, leaving 12 bases between them. The CDR3 DNA follows: TGCGCCAGCAGCCAGGAGGACGGCAGCTATGGCTACACCTTC. This sequence encodes CASSQEDGSYGYTF.

The chain links TRBV18 to TRBJ1-2, with D possibly matching TRBD1 (5 bases). The CDR3 runs to 14 residues. The germline gives CDR1 KGHSH, CDR2 LQKENI. Trimming removed 5 bases at V and 4 bases at J, with 14 bases between. Here the CDR3 DNA reads TGTGCCAGCTCAGACGCCAGGGCAAGCTATGGCTACACCTTC. Translating it yields CASSDARASYGYTF.

The chain combines TRBV5-1 with TRBJ2-1, with D possibly TRBD2 on 5 matching bases. The germline CDR1 and CDR2 sequences are SGHRS and YFSETQ. The CDR3 consists of 16 residues. Trimming shortened V by 2 bases and J by 0 bases, and 12 bases separated the two germline ends. CDR3 coding DNA: TGCGCCAGCAGCTTAGGACTTCCGAGCTCCTACAATGAGCAGTTCTTC. Protein sequence: CASSLGLPSSYNEQFF.

The chain combines TRBV7-8 with TRBJ1-3; D call uncertain. Deletions cut 2 bases from V and 3 bases from J, with 8 bases between. The germline V gene has CDR1 SGHVS and CDR2 FQNEAQ. The CDR3 has 14 residues. In nucleotides, the CDR3 is TGTGCCAGCAGCTTAAATTCCGTTGGAAACACCATATATTTT. Translation: CASSLNSVGNTIYF.

V gene TRBV19 combines with J gene TRBJ2-1; D is unclear. This CDR3 region has 12 residues. Trimming took off 5 bases at V and 9 bases at J, with 11 bases between the two ends. Germline loops: CDR1 LNHDA, CDR2 SQIVND (reference sequence). In nucleotides, the CDR3 is TGTGCCAGTAGTTCACCGAACTCTGAGCAGTTCTTC. It is translated as CASSSPNSEQFF.

The V gene is TRBV6-2 or TRBV6-3, the J gene TRBJ1-1, with 7 bases fitting TRBD1. The V gene's germline CDR1 is MNHEY and CDR2 SVGEGT. The CDR3 loop spans 18 amino acids. J lost 7 bases, V lost 2 bases, and 19 bases had no gene match. DNA for the CDR3: TGTGCCAGCAGTTACAAACTACAGGGGTTTTTGACACATGGTGAAGCTTTCTTT. It specifies CASSYKLQGFLTHGEAFF.

The chain combines TRBV6-4 with TRBJ1-5; D remains unclear. The CDR3 spans 13 residues. Germline V gene sequence: CDR1 MRHNA, CDR2 SNTAGT. Between the trimmed V and J ends, which lost 0 bases and 8 bases, there was a span of 8 bases. CDR3 DNA sequence: TGTGCCAGCAGTGACTCGTCGGGTAAGCCCCAGCATTTT. This encodes CASSDSSGKPQHF.

This rearrangement joins TRBV28 to TRBJ2-2, with 8 bases lining up with TRBD2. Germline assignment: CDR1 MDHEN and CDR2 SYDVKM. V gave up 1 base and J gave up 4 bases; unmatched junction bases: 11. The CDR3 is 18 residues long. This CDR3 is CASSLSSGWGAGTGELFF. CDR3 nucleotides: TGTGCCAGCAGTTTATCTAGCGGGTGGGGCGCGGGCACCGGGGAGCTGTTTTTT.

This chain links TRBV30 with TRBJ1-2; D gene ambiguous. This CDR3 comprises 15 residues. CDR1 is GTSNPN, CDR2 SVGIG, per germline (reference sequence). The V end lost 0 bases, the J end lost 7 bases, and 18 bases lay between the germline ends. The CDR3 sequence: CAWSVVDSLAGGYTF. The CDR3 nucleotides are TGTGCCTGGAGTGTCGTAGATTCTTTGGCGGGTGGCTACACCTTC.

This chain joins TRBV7-9 and TRBJ1-2; TRBD1 might be the D (6 bases). Trimming removed 1 base at V and 3 bases at J, with 9 bases between. The germline gives CDR1 SEHNR, CDR2 FQNEAQ (reference sequence). The CDR3 contains 14 residues. This CDR3 is CASSLGGLDYGYTF. CDR3 nucleotide sequence: TGTGCCAGCAGCTTAGGGGGGCTCGACTATGGCTACACCTTC.

The chain couples TRBV14 to TRBJ1-3; D is possibly TRBD1 (5 bases). The V end was cut by 0 bases, the J end by 4 bases, with 16 bases between. CDR1 SGHDN and CDR2 FVKESK come from the germline V gene. This CDR3 has 17 residues. CDR3 coding DNA: TGTGCCAGCAGCCAAGAATTTGGCGGACAAACCGGAAACACCATATATTTT. Translated, it gives CASSQEFGGQTGNTIYF.

The sample holds a few counts of this clone. CDR3 loop: CASSMKGASGRSRDTQYF. The CDR3 bases are TGTGCCAGTAGTATGAAGGGGGCTAGCGGGAGATCAAGAGATACGCAGTATTTT. The chain is built from TRBV19 and TRBJ2-3; TRBD2 agrees at 10 bases. The CDR3 covers 18 residues. Germline CDR1 LNHDA, CDR2 SQIVND (reference sequence). Trimming at V came to 3 bases and at J to 5 bases, leaving 14 bases not matched to a gene.

The J gene is TRBJ2-3, the V gene TRBV18, with 8 bases that match TRBD2. V trimming: 6 bases; J trimming: 2 bases; junction bases outside the gene matches: 10. This CDR3 comprises 16 residues. In germline, CDR1 is KGHSH, CDR2 LQKENI. The CDR3 region has the DNA TGTGCCAGCTCTCCTAGAGCGGGGGCCGCCACAGATACGCAGTATTTT. Translating it yields CASSPRAGAATDTQYF.

The chain carries TRBV5-1 and TRBJ2-3; perhaps TRBD2 as D (6 bases). The CDR3 has 12 amino acids. Germline assignment: CDR1 SGHRS and CDR2 YFSETQ. Trimming shortened V by 7 bases and J by 8 bases, and 14 bases separated the two germline ends. The CDR3 DNA sequence: TGCGCCAGCGGCAGGGACTTCAGTACGCAGTATTTT. Amino acid sequence: CASGRDFSTQYF.

The chain employs TRBV24-1 and TRBJ2-1; 8 bases match TRBD2. This CDR3 contains 12 residues. V shed 9 bases and J 9 bases; nucleotides not matched to a gene: 6. CDR1 KGHDR and CDR2 SFDVKD come from the germline V gene. CDR3 sequence reads: CATSGTRSEQFF. The CDR3 DNA is TGTGCCACCTCCGGGACTAGATCTGAGCAGTTCTTC.

This chain connects TRBV4-2 to TRBJ2-1, with D unclear. The CDR3 is made up of 15 amino acids. Trimming left V 0 bases short and J 8 bases short, with 14 bases between. From germline, CDR1 is LGHNA and CDR2 YNFKEQ. The chain's CDR3 is CASSQDRNSFDEQFF. CDR3 nucleotides: TGTGCCAGCAGCCAAGATCGGAACAGTTTCGATGAGCAGTTCTTC.

The rearrangement joins TRBV6-6 to TRBJ1-2; D is possibly TRBD1 (6 bases). Germline V gene lookup returns CDR1 MNHNY and CDR2 SVGAGI (reference sequence). This CDR3 spans 12 amino acids. V gave up 4 bases and J gave up 8 bases, with 11 bases separating them. DNA for the CDR3: TGTGCCAGCAGTTCTCAGGGGTGGGGCTACACCTTC. It encodes CASSSQGWGYTF.

In its sample, this clone was seen once. The chain combines TRBV6-5 with TRBJ2-7, with 9 bases lining up with TRBD2. The CDR3 length is 14 residues. Per germline, CDR1 MNHEY and CDR2 SVGAGI. The V segment lost 6 bases and the J segment 6 bases; nucleotides outside the gene matches: 9. The chain's CDR3 is CASSRAGGPREQYV. CDR3 sequence (DNA): TGTGCCAGCAGCAGAGCGGGAGGCCCGCGCGAGCAGTACGTC.

V usage is TRBV18 and J usage is TRBJ1-2, with TRBD1 matching 9 bases. The trim removed 2 bases at V and 7 bases at J, leaving 11 bases unmatched. This CDR3 is 16 amino acids long. Germline V CDR1 and CDR2: KGHSH, LQKENI. The CDR3 nucleotides are TGTGCCAGCTCACCAGGGCCGGGACAGGGCATTGCTGGCTACACCTTC. This translates into CASSPGPGQGIAGYTF.

This rearrangement joins TRBV6-5 to TRBJ1-2; D remains ambiguous. Germline V gene lookup returns CDR1 MNHEY and CDR2 SVGAGI. V gave up 1 base and J gave up 4 bases, with 10 bases separating them. The CDR3 sequence is 14 residues long. The CDR3: CASSYYQGGYGYTF. The DNA of the CDR3 is TGTGCCAGCAGTTACTATCAAGGCGGCTATGGCTACACCTTC.

The chain couples TRBV24-1 to TRBJ2-1; weak D call: TRBD2 (5 bases). Germline CDR1 is KGHDR and CDR2 is SFDVKD. This CDR3 has 16 amino acids. Trimming cost V 4 bases and J 8 bases, with 20 bases left between them. The CDR3 DNA reads as TGTGCCACCAGTGACCCGAGGGTCCAGGAAAAGGATGAGCAGTTCTTC. Translating it yields CATSDPRVQEKDEQFF.

The rearrangement links TRBV19 to TRBJ1-2, with D tentatively TRBD1 (5 bases). Trimming removed 6 bases at V and 4 bases at J, with 12 bases between. The V gene's germline CDR1 is LNHDA and CDR2 SQIVND (reference sequence). The CDR3 is 13 residues long. CDR3 in amino acids: CASREEGPYGYTF. The CDR3 DNA follows: TGTGCCAGTAGAGAGGAGGGGCCCTATGGCTACACCTTC.

This sequence joins TRBV28 and TRBJ1-1, with D perhaps matching TRBD1 (6 bases). Germline lookup yields CDR1 MDHEN and CDR2 SYDVKM. Trimming stripped 6 bases from V and 2 bases from J, with 10 bases between. The CDR3 contains 13 residues. This chain's CDR3 is CASRGGTNTEAFF. In DNA form, the CDR3 reads TGTGCCAGCAGGGGGGGGACAAACACTGAAGCTTTCTTT.